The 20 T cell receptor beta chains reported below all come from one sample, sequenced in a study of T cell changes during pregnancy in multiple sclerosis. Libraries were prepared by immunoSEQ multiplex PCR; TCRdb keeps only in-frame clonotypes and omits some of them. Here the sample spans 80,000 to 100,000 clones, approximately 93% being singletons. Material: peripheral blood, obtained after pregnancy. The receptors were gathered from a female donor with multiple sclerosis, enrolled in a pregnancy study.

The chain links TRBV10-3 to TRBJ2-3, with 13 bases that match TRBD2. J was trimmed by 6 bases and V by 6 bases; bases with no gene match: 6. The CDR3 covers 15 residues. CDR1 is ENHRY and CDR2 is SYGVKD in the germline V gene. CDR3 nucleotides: TGTGCCATCAGAGGACTAGCGGGAGTGGGGGATACGCAGTATTTT. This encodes CAIRGLAGVGDTQYF.

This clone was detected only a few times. The CDR3 loop is CASSRQGGYEQYF. Written as DNA, the CDR3 is TGTGCCAGCAGCCGACAGGGAGGATACGAGCAGTACTTC. The chain has TRBV2 and TRBJ2-7; the D gene is possibly TRBD1 (7 bases). The germline V gene encodes CDR1 SNHLY and CDR2 FYNNEI. V was clipped by 6 bases and J by 4 bases, with 13 bases between them. The CDR3 extends over 13 amino acids.

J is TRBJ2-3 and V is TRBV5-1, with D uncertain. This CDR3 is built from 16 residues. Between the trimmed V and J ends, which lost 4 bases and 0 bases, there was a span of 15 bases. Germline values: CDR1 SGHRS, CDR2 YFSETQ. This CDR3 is CASSRVGVTSTDTQYF. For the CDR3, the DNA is TGCGCCAGCAGCAGAGTGGGCGTTACAAGCACAGATACGCAGTATTTT.

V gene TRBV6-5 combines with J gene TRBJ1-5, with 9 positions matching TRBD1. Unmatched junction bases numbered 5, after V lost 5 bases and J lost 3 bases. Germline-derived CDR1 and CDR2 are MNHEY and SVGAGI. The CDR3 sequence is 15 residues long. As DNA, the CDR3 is TGTGCCAGCAGTCCCGGGACAGGGAACAATCAGCCCCAGCATTTT. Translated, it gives CASSPGTGNNQPQHF.

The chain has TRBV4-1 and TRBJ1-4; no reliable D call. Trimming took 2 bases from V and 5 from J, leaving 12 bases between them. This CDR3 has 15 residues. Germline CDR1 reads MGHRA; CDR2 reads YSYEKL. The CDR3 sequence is CASSQPLVLNEKLFF. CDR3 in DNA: TGCGCCAGCAGCCAACCCCTCGTATTGAATGAAAAACTGTTTTTT.

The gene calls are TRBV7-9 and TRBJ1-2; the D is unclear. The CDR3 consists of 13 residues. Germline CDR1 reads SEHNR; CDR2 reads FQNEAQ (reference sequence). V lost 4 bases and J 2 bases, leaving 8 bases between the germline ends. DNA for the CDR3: TGTGCCAGCAGCTCCACAGAGAACTATGGCTACACCTTC. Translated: CASSSTENYGYTF.

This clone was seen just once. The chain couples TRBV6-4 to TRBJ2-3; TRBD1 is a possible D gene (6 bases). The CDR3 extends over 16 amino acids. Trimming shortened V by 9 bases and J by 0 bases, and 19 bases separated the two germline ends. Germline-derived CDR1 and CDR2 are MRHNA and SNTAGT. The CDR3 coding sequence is TGTGCCAGAAGGGGAAACCGGGACATCAGCACAGATACGCAGTATTTT. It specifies CARRGNRDISTDTQYF.

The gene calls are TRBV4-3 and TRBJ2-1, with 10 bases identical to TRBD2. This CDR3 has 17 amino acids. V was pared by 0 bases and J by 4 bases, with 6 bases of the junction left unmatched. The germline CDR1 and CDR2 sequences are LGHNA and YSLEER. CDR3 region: CASSQDSGAGGYNEQFF. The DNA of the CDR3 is TGCGCCAGCAGCCAAGATTCGGGAGCGGGAGGGTACAATGAGCAGTTCTTC.

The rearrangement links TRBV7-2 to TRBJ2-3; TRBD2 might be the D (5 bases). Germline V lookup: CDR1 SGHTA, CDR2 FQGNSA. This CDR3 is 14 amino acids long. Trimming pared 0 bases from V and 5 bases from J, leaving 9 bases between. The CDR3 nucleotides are TGTGCCAGCAGCTTAGCCCCCCGGGGAGATACGCAGTATTTT. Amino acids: CASSLAPRGDTQYF.

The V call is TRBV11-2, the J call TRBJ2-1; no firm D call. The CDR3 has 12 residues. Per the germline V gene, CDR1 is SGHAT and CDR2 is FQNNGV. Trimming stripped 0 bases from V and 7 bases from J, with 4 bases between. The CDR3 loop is CASSLDRNEQFF. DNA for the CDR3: TGTGCCAGCAGCTTAGATAGAAATGAGCAGTTCTTC.

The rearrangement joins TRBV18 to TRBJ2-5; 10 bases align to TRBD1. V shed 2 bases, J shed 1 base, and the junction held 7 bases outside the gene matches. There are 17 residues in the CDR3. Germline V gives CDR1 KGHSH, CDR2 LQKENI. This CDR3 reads CASSPFFRTGGQETQYF. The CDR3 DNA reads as TGTGCCAGCTCACCATTTTTCAGGACAGGGGGCCAAGAGACCCAGTACTTC.

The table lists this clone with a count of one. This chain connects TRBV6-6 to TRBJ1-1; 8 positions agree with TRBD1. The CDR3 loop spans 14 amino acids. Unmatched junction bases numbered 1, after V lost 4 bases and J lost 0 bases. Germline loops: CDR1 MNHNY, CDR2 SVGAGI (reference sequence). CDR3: CASSSGQVNTEAFF. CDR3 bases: TGTGCCAGCAGTTCGGGACAGGTGAACACTGAAGCTTTCTTT.

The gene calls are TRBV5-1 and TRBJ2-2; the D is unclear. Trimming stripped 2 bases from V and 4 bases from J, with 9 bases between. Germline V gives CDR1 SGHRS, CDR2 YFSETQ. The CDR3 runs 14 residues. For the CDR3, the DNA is TGCGCCAGCAGCTTCCGAGGCCTCACCGGGGAGCTGTTTTTT. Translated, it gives CASSFRGLTGELFF.

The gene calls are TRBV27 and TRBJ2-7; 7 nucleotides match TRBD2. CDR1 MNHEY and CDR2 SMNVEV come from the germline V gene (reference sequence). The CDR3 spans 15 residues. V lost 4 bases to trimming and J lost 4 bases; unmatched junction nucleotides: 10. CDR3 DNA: TGTGCCAGCAGTTCAGTAGGGAGGGCCGATTACGAGCAGTACTTC. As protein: CASSSVGRADYEQYF.

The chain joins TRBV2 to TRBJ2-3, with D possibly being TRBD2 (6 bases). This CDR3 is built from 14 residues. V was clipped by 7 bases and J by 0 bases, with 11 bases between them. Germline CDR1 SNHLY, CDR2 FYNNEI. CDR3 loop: CASTEGLSTDTQYF. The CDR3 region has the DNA TGTGCCAGCACTGAGGGACTGAGCACAGATACGCAGTATTTT.

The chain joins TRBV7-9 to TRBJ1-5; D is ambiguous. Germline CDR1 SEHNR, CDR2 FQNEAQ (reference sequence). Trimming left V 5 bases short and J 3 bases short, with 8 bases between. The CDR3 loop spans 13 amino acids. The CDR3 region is CASSPSANQPQHF. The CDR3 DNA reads TGTGCCAGCAGCCCCAGCGCCAATCAGCCCCAGCATTTT.

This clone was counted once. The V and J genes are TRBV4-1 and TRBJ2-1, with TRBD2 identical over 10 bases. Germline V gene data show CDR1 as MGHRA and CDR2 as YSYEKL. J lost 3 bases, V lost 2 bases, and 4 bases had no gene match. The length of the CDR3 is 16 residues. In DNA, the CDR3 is TGCGCCAGCAGCCAACCCACTAGCGGGAACTACAATGAGCAGTTCTTC. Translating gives CASSQPTSGNYNEQFF.

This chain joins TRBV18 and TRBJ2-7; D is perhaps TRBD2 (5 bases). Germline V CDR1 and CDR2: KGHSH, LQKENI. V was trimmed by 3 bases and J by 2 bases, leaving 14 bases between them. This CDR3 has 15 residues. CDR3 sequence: CASSPSRGQTYEQYF. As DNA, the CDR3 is TGTGCCAGCTCACCCAGCCGGGGTCAAACCTACGAGCAGTACTTC.

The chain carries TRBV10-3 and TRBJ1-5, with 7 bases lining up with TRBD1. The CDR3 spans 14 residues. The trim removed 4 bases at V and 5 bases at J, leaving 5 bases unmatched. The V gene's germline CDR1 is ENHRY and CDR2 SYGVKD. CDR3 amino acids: CAISGQGGDQPQHF. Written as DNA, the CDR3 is TGTGCCATCAGTGGACAGGGTGGAGATCAGCCCCAGCATTTT.

CDR3 loop: CASRHTGMTSETQYF. In DNA, the CDR3 is TGTGCCAGCAGACATACAGGGATGACCTCGGAGACCCAGTACTTC. The genes are TRBV28 and TRBJ2-5; maybe TRBD1 (6 bases). V lost 6 bases to trimming and J lost 5 bases, with 19 bases between them. CDR1 and CDR2 (germline): MDHEN, SYDVKM. The CDR3 runs 15 residues.